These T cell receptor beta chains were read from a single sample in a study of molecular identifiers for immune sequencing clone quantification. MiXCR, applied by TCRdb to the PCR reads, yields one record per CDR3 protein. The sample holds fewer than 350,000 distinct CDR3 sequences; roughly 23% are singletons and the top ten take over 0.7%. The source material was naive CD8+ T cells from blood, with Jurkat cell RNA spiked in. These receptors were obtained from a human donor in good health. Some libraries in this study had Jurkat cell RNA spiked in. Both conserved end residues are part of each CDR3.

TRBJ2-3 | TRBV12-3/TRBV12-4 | CASSPFFPPHDTQYF
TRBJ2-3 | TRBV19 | CASSMTSGSADTQYF
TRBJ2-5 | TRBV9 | CASSVGTSARADQYF
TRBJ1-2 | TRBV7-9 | CASSPVMGSSYGYTF
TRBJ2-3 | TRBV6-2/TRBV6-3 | CASSYPHTAGDRYF
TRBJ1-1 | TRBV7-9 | CASSTGTGVTEAFF
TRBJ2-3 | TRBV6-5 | CASALEGVGTDTQYF
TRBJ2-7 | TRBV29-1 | CSVLTYEQYF
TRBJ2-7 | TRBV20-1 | CSARDLRGRAGEQYF
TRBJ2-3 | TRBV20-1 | CSANGLAGSTDTQYF
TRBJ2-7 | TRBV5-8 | CASSPGEGAIEQYF
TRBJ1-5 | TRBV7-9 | CAKAGNSDSNQPQHF
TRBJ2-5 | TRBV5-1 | CASSFGGAAKEETQYF
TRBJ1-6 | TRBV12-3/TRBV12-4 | CASSPGAFNSPLHF
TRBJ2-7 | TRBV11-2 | CASSSSDRGENEQYF
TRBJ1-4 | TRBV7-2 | CASSSVPGQEPNEKLFF
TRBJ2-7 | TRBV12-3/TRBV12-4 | CASSRDIPYEQYF
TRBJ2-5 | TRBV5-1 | CASSGDLVGGLETQYF
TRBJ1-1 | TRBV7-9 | CAGSLSFREGTEAFF